The 15 T cell receptor beta chains below come from one sample, sequenced in a study of blood T cell repertoires in COVID-19. The repertoire was sequenced with immunoSEQ multiplex PCR; TCRdb's copy has only in-frame clones and lacks some. The sample records about 290,000 clones, about 85% being singletons. Sequencing used peripheral blood. These receptors came from a woman between 50 and 59 years old with active or convalescent COVID-19.

V usage is TRBV2 and J usage is TRBJ1-2; unclear D gene. The CDR3 spans 12 residues. Germline lookup yields CDR1 SNHLY and CDR2 FYNNEI. V lost 3 bases to trimming and J lost 7 bases, with 9 bases between them. CDR3 sequence: CASSDIPGGYTF. As DNA, the CDR3 is TGTGCCAGCAGTGACATACCGGGTGGCTACACCTTC.

The chain is built from TRBV28 and TRBJ1-2, with 12 positions matching TRBD1. CDR3 length: 16 residues. Germline V gene sequence: CDR1 MDHEN, CDR2 SYDVKM. The trim removed 1 base at V and 7 bases at J, leaving 7 bases unmatched. CDR3 sequence: CASSLLSGQGAAGYTF. CDR3 sequence (DNA): TGTGCCAGCAGTTTATTGTCGGGACAGGGGGCGGCTGGCTACACCTTC.

The chain joins TRBV7-9 to TRBJ1-2, with D tentatively TRBD1 (6 bases). This CDR3 has 14 amino acids. The V gene lost 0 bases and the J gene lost 3 bases, with 8 bases spanning the gap. Per germline, CDR1 SEHNR and CDR2 FQNEAQ (reference sequence). CDR3 in amino acids: CASSLAGQYYGYTF. The CDR3 coding sequence is TGTGCCAGCAGCTTAGCAGGACAGTACTATGGCTACACCTTC.

The chain recombines TRBV28 with TRBJ1-5; D may be TRBD1 (6 bases). CDR3 length: 15 amino acids. V was clipped by 3 bases and J by 2 bases, with 11 bases between them. Looked up from germline, CDR1 is MDHEN and CDR2 is SYDVKM. The CDR3 sequence is CASSFQGGGNQPQHF. Written as DNA, the CDR3 is TGTGCCAGCAGTTTTCAAGGGGGAGGCAATCAGCCCCAGCATTTT.

The CDR3 region is CASSEDRVDYGYTF. The CDR3 nucleotides are TGTGCCAGCAGTGAGGACAGGGTGGACTATGGCTACACCTTC. The rearrangement joins TRBV2 to TRBJ1-2, with 8 bases lining up with TRBD1. The germline V gene encodes CDR1 SNHLY and CDR2 FYNNEI. V shed 3 bases and J 3 bases; nucleotides not matched to a gene: 3. This CDR3 has 14 amino acids.

J is TRBJ1-6 and V is TRBV5-5, with TRBD1 as a possible D gene (5 bases). This CDR3 has 13 residues. The germline V and J ends were trimmed by 4 bases and 12 bases, with 14 bases remaining between them. From germline, CDR1 is SGHKS and CDR2 YYEKEE (reference sequence). CDR3 sequence reads: CASSLQESGPLHF. The CDR3 region has the DNA TGTGCCAGCAGCCTACAGGAGAGTGGACCCCTCCACTTT.

The chain employs TRBV27 and TRBJ2-3; maybe TRBD2 (7 bases). Germline lookup yields CDR1 MNHEY and CDR2 SMNVEV (reference sequence). This CDR3 is 13 amino acids long. V lost 8 bases and J 5 bases, leaving 14 bases between the germline ends. CDR3 loop: CASATGGRDTQYF. CDR3 DNA: TGTGCCAGCGCCACCGGGGGGCGAGATACGCAGTATTTT.

The rearrangement links TRBV7-8 to TRBJ1-2; the D gene is possibly TRBD1 (5 bases). Germline values: CDR1 SGHVS, CDR2 FQNEAQ. There are 16 residues in the CDR3. Trimming cost V 5 bases and J 3 bases, with 19 bases left between them. CDR3 nucleotides: TGTGCCAGCAGCCCAGGCGGACATAGTATCGACTATGGCTACACCTTC. Its protein is CASSPGGHSIDYGYTF.

The chain uses TRBV7-9 and TRBJ2-5; TRBD1 aligns across 9 bases. The V gene end was trimmed by 3 bases and the J gene end by 2 bases; junction bases not matched to a gene: 4. The germline gives CDR1 SEHNR, CDR2 FQNEAQ (reference sequence). The CDR3 is made up of 15 amino acids. Here the CDR3 reads CASSLDRGRQETQYF. Written as DNA, the CDR3 is TGTGCCAGCAGCTTGGACAGGGGAAGGCAAGAGACCCAGTACTTC. The full variable domain, with the rest looked up from reference TRBV7-9 and TRBJ2-5, is DTGVSQNPRHKITKRGQNVTFRCDPISEHNRLYWYRQTLGQGPEFLTYFQNEAQLEKSRLLSDRFSAERPKGSFSTLEIQRTEQGDSAMYLCASSLDRGRQETQYFGPGTRLLVL.

The chain links TRBV2 to TRBJ2-3; D ambiguous. V was shortened by 7 bases and J by 1 base, with 6 bases between the two germline ends. Germline CDR1 reads SNHLY; CDR2 reads FYNNEI. The CDR3 spans 12 residues. The chain's CDR3 is CASKPRTDTQYF. The CDR3 bases are TGTGCCAGCAAGCCCCGCACAGATACGCAGTATTTT.

This clone was observed once. The junction shows a germline mismatch at one end, possibly a read error. This chain uses TRBV6-5 with TRBJ2-3; tentatively, D is TRBD1 (6 bases). Germline V gene lookup returns CDR1 MNHEY and CDR2 SVGAGI. This CDR3 has 14 amino acids. The CDR3 loop reads CAGSQTGNFGTQYF. DNA for the CDR3: TGTGCCGGCAGTCAAACAGGGAATTTCGGTACGCAGTATTTT.

The gene calls are TRBV5-1 and TRBJ1-2; 9 bases agree with TRBD1. This CDR3 is 15 amino acids long. Germline CDR1 reads SGHRS; CDR2 reads YFSETQ. The J segment lost 7 bases and the V segment lost 4 bases, leaving 11 bases of the junction unmatched. The CDR3 loop reads CASSPYRQGGSGYTF. The CDR3 DNA reads as TGCGCCAGCAGCCCGTACCGACAGGGGGGGAGTGGCTACACCTTC.

This chain uses TRBV5-1 with TRBJ2-1, with D maybe TRBD2 (6 bases). Germline loops: CDR1 SGHRS, CDR2 YFSETQ. This CDR3 has 17 amino acids. The V gene lost 0 bases and the J gene lost 1 base, with 14 bases spanning the gap. For the CDR3, the DNA is TGCGCCAGCAGCTTGGCTGGTTCGGGAGCGTCCTACAATGAGCAGTTCTTC. Its translation is CASSLAGSGASYNEQFF.

The chain combines TRBV10-3 with TRBJ1-2, with D uncertain. Germline V gene data show CDR1 as ENHRY and CDR2 as SYGVKD. Trimming removed 4 bases from V and 2 bases from J, with 8 bases in between. The CDR3 consists of 13 residues. The CDR3 nucleotides read TGTGCCATCAGTGGAGGGCCCAACTATGGCTACACCTTC. Translating it yields CAISGGPNYGYTF.

J is TRBJ2-1 and V is TRBV19, with TRBD2 identical over 8 bases. V gave up 7 bases and J gave up 0 bases; unmatched junction bases: 17. Germline V gives CDR1 LNHDA, CDR2 SQIVND (reference sequence). The CDR3 is 19 amino acids. The CDR3 loop reads CASTTRGALAANSYNEQFF. CDR3 DNA sequence: TGTGCCAGTACCACCCGTGGGGCACTAGCGGCGAACTCCTACAATGAGCAGTTCTTC.